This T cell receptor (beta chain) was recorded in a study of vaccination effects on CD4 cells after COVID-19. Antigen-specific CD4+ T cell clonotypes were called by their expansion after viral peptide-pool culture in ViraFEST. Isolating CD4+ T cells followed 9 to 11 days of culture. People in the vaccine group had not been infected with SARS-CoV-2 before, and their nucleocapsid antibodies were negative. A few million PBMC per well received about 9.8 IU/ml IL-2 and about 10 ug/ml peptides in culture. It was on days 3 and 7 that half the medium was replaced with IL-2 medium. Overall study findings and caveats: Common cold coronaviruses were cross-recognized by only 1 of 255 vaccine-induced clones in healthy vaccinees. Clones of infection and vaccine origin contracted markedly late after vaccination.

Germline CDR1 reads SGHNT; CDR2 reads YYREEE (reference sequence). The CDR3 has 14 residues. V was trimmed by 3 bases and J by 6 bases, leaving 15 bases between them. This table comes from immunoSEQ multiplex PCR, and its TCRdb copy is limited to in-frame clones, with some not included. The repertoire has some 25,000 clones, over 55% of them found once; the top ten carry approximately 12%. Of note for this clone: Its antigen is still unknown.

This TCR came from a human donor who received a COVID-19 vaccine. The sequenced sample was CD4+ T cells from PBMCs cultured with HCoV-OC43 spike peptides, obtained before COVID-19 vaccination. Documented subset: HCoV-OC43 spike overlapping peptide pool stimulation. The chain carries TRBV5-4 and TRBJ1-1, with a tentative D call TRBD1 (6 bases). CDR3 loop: CASSSSWGGAEAFF. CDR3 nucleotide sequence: TGTGCCAGCAGCTCGAGTTGGGGGGGCGCTGAAGCTTTCTTT.